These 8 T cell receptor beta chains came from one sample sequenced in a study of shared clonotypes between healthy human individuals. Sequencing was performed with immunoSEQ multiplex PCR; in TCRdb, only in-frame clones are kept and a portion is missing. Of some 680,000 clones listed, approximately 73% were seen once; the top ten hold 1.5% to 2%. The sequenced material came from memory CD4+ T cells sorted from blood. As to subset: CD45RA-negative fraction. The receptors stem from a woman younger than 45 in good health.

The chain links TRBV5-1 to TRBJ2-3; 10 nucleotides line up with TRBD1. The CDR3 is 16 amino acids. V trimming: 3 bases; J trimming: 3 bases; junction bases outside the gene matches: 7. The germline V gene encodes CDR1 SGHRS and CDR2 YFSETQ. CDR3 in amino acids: CASSSQGTGVTDTQYF. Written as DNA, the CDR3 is TGCGCCAGCAGCTCACAAGGGACAGGGGTGACAGATACGCAGTATTTT.

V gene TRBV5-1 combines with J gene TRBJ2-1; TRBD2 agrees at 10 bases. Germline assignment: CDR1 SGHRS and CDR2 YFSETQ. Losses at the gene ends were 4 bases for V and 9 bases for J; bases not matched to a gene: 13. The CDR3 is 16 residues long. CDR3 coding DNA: TGCGCCAGCAGCACTCGGGGAGCGGGAGGGCCCGTTGAGCAGTTCTTC. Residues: CASSTRGAGGPVEQFF.

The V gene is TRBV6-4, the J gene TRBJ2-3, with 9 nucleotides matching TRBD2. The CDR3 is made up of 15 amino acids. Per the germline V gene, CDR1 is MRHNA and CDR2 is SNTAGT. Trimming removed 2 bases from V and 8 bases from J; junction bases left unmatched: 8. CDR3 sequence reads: CASSDRAGGPSTQYF. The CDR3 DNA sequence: TGTGCCAGCAGTGACAGGGCGGGAGGGCCGAGTACGCAGTATTTT.

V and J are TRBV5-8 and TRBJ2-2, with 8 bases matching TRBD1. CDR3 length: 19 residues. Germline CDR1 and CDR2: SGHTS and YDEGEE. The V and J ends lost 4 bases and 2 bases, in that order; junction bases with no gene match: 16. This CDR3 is CASSPGQGGSGRNTGELFF. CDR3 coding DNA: TGTGCCAGCAGCCCCGGACAGGGTGGCTCGGGGAGAAACACCGGGGAGCTGTTTTTT. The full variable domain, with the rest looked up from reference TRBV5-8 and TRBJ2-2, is EAGVTQSPTHLIKTRGQQATLRCSPISGHTSVYWYQQALGLGLQFLLWYDEGEERNRGNFPPRFSGRQFPNYSSELNVNALELEDSALYLCASSPGQGGSGRNTGELFFGEGSRLTVL.

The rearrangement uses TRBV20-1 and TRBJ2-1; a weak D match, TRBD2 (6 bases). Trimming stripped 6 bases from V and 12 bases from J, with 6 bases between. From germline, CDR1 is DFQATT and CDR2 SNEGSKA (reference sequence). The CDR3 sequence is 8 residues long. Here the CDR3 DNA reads TGCAGTGCCGGGGGGCAGTTCTTC. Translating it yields CSAGGQFF.

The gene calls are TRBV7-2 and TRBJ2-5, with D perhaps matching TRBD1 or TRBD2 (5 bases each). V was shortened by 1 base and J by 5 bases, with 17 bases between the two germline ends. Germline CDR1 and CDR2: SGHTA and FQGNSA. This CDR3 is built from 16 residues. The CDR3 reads CASSLGSVQGVETQYF. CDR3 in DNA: TGTGCCAGCAGCTTAGGTAGCGTTCAAGGGGTGGAGACCCAGTACTTC.

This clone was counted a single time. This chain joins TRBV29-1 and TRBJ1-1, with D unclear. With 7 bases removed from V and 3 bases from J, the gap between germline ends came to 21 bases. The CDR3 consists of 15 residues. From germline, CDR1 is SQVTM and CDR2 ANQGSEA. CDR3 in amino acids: CSGVGWRDRHTEAFF. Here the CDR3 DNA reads TGCAGCGGAGTCGGTTGGAGGGATCGGCACACTGAAGCTTTCTTT.

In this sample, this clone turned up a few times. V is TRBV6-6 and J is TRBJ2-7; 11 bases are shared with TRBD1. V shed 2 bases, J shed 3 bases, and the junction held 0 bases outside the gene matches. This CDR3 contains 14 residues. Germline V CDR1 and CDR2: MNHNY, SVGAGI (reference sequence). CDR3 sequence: CASSYGTGGYEQYF. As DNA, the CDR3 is TGTGCCAGCAGTTACGGGACAGGGGGCTACGAGCAGTACTTC.